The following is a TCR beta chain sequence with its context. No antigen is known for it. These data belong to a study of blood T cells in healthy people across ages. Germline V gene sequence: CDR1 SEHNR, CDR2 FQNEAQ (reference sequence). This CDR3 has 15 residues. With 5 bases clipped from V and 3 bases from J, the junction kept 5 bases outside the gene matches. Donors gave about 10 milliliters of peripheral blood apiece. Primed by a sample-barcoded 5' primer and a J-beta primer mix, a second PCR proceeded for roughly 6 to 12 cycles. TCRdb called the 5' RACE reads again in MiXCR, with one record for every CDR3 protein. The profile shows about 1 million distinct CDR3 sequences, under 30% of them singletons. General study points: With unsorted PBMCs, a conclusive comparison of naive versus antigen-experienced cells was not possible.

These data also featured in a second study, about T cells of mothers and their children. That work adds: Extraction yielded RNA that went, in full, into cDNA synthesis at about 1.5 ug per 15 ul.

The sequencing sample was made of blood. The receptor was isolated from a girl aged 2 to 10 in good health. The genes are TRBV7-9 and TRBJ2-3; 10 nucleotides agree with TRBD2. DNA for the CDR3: TGTGCCAGCAGCCCTACTAGCGGGGCGACAGATACGCAGTATTTT. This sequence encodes CASSPTSGATDTQYF.